This section outlines one T cell receptor beta chain sequence together with its context. This specimen belongs to a study of blood T cell repertoires in COVID-19. On the study more broadly: The United States, Italy and Spain supplied acute and convalescent COVID-19 samples. Sources were T cells, B-cell-depleted T cells, or PBMCs; the material itself was cDNA or gDNA.

Original processing methods: The authors estimated nucleated cell counts from reference gene primer amplification. Generated by immunoSEQ multiplex PCR, the TCRdb table keeps only in-frame clones and is missing some. That table furnishes V, J and clone size, whereas the DNA furnished D and trimming. This sample has more than 75,000 clones, with around 88% found just once. V lost 1 base, J lost 1 base, and 15 bases lay in between. Germline CDR1 MNHNS, CDR2 SASEGT. The CDR3 is 17 residues long. The origin of this receptor is a woman aged 80 or over with acute or convalescent COVID-19. Sequences were obtained from peripheral blood. This rearrangement joins TRBV6-1 to TRBJ2-3; possible D gene TRBD1, 6 bases. The CDR3 here is CASSEVAGVGGTDTQYF. The DNA for the CDR3 is TGTGCCAGCAGTGAAGTGGCAGGGGTCGGGGGCACAGATACGCAGTATTTT.